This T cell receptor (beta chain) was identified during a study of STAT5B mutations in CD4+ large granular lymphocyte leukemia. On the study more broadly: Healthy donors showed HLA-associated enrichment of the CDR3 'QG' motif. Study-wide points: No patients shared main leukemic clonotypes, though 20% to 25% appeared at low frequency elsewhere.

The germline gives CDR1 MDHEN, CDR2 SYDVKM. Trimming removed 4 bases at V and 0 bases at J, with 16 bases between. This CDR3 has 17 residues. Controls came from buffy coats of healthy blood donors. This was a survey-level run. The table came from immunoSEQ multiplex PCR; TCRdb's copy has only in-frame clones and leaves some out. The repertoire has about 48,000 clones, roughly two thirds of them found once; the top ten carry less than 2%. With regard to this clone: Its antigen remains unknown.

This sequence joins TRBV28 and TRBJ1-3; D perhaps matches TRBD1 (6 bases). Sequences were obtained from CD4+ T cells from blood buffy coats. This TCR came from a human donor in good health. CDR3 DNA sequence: TGTGCCAGCAGTTCGTCCCAGGGGCCCTCCTCTGGAAACACCATATATTTT. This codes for CASSSSQGPSSGNTIYF.